Following are 28 T cell receptor beta chains from one sample sequenced in a study of blood T cell repertoires in COVID-19. Data came from immunoSEQ multiplex PCR; TCRdb stores just in-frame clones and leaves some out. Here the sample spans more than 200,000 clones, over 70% being singletons. The sample was peripheral blood. These receptor sequences come from a man aged 35 to 55 with acute or convalescent COVID-19.

The V call is TRBV11-3, the J call TRBJ2-1; D is perhaps TRBD1 (5 bases). CDR3 size: 12 residues. V lost 0 bases and J 9 bases, leaving 6 bases between the germline ends. Per germline, CDR1 SGHNT and CDR2 YENEEA. The CDR3 here is CASSLEQGEQFF. CDR3 DNA sequence: TGTGCCAGCAGCTTAGAGCAGGGTGAGCAGTTCTTC.

This clone has a single count. This chain uses TRBV6-1 with TRBJ2-2; D ambiguous. CDR3 size: 15 residues. The germline V gene has CDR1 MNHNS and CDR2 SASEGT. V was shortened by 3 bases and J by 4 bases, with 12 bases between the two germline ends. The CDR3 DNA is TGTGCCAGCAGTGATTTGGGCTACTTCACCGGGGAGCTGTTTTTT. Encoded protein: CASSDLGYFTGELFF.

V and J are TRBV5-4 and TRBJ2-1; TRBD1 matches 9 bases. Germline CDR1 reads SGHNT; CDR2 reads YYREEE (reference sequence). Losses at the gene ends were 3 bases for V and 5 bases for J; bases not matched to a gene: 6. This CDR3 is built from 15 residues. CDR3 DNA: TGTGCCAGCAGCTCCCGGACAGGGGAGAACAATGAGCAGTTCTTC. Its protein is CASSSRTGENNEQFF.

This clone was seen only once. This chain connects TRBV27 to TRBJ1-2, with 8 bases fitting TRBD1. The CDR3 is 14 residues long. Germline V gene lookup returns CDR1 MNHEY and CDR2 SMNVEV (reference sequence). Trimming cost V 7 bases and J 4 bases; bases outside gene matches: 8. Here the CDR3 reads CASTARTGTYGYTF. CDR3 in DNA: TGTGCCAGCACCGCCCGGACAGGGACCTATGGCTACACCTTC.

The V and J genes are TRBV5-1 and TRBJ2-7; TRBD1 might be the D (5 bases). This CDR3 contains 12 residues. V dropped 2 bases and J dropped 4 bases, with 7 bases sitting between them. Germline V gene lookup returns CDR1 SGHRS and CDR2 YFSETQ. The CDR3 sequence is CASSFQGYEQYF. CDR3 nucleotide sequence: TGCGCCAGCAGCTTCCAGGGTTACGAGCAGTACTTC.

DNA of the CDR3: TGCAGTGCTAGTGACCCCCGGACAGGGGGAGGGGCTGGGGCCAACGTCCTGACTTTC. Its protein product is CSASDPRTGGGAGANVLTF. The chain carries TRBV20-1 and TRBJ2-6, with TRBD1 identical over 10 bases. The V gene end was trimmed by 3 bases and the J gene end by 2 bases; junction bases not matched to a gene: 13. Germline loops: CDR1 DFQATT, CDR2 SNEGSKA (reference sequence). CDR3 length equals 19 residues.

The rearrangement uses TRBV6-4 and TRBJ1-1; no clear D. The CDR3 totals 13 residues. Trimming removed 6 bases from V and 0 bases from J, with 8 bases in between. Germline V CDR1 and CDR2: MRHNA, SNTAGT. The CDR3 nucleotides read TGTGCCAGCAGGGAACTAGTGAACACTGAAGCTTTCTTT. This gives the protein CASRELVNTEAFF.

This rearrangement joins TRBV7-2 to TRBJ2-5; weak D call: TRBD2 (6 bases). The germline V gene has CDR1 SGHTA and CDR2 FQGNSA. V shed 1 base and J shed 2 bases, with 11 bases lying between them. The CDR3 is 15 amino acids. CDR3 region: CASSLVGGPQETQYF. The CDR3 DNA sequence: TGTGCCAGCAGCTTAGTGGGAGGCCCACAAGAGACCCAGTACTTC.

The V gene is TRBV5-1, the J gene TRBJ2-7; 11 bases map to TRBD2. The CDR3 contains 17 residues. Trimming at V came to 3 bases and at J to 2 bases, leaving 10 bases not matched to a gene. Germline values: CDR1 SGHRS, CDR2 YFSETQ. The CDR3 spells CASSYSSGRAPPYEQYF. As DNA, the CDR3 is TGCGCCAGCAGCTACAGTAGCGGGAGGGCCCCCCCCTACGAGCAGTACTTC.

This clone was recorded only once. This chain links TRBV19 with TRBJ2-5, with D uncertain. CDR3 length: 14 amino acids. The V gene's germline CDR1 is LNHDA and CDR2 SQIVND (reference sequence). V lost 4 bases and J lost 2, with 11 bases in between. The CDR3 protein is CASSRVDIQETQYF. In DNA form, the CDR3 reads TGTGCCAGTAGTAGGGTCGACATACAAGAGACCCAGTACTTC.

This clone occurred once. The chain uses TRBV9 and TRBJ1-2; 9 bases map to TRBD1. This CDR3 has 16 residues. Germline V gene sequence: CDR1 SGDLS, CDR2 YYNGEE. Germline trimming cut 3 bases from V and 6 bases from J; bases unmatched to any gene: 12. CDR3 nucleotide sequence: TGTGCCAGCAGCGCCTTCGGGACAGGGAACATGGATGGCTACACCTTC. It is translated as CASSAFGTGNMDGYTF. The whole variable domain, remainder taken from reference TRBV9 and TRBJ1-2, is DSGVTQTPKHLITATGQRVTLRCSPRSGDLSVYWYQQSLDQGLQFLIQYYNGEERAKGNILERFSAQQFPDLHSELNLSSLELGDSALYFCASSAFGTGNMDGYTFGSGTRLTVV.

The J gene is TRBJ2-2, the V gene TRBV27, with 9 positions matching TRBD1. V lost 3 bases and J lost 7; bases outside the gene matches: 6. CDR1 is MNHEY and CDR2 is SMNVEV in the germline V gene (reference sequence). The CDR3 length is 15 residues. The CDR3 DNA reads as TGTGCCAGCAGTTTTTCGGGACAGGGAGTCGGGGAGCTGTTTTTT. Its protein is CASSFSGQGVGELFF.

The genes are TRBV27 and TRBJ2-7; TRBD1 is a possible D gene (6 bases). V lost 1 base and J lost 5, with 9 bases in between. CDR1 and CDR2 (germline): MNHEY, SMNVEV (reference sequence). The CDR3 loop spans 13 amino acids. The CDR3 DNA sequence: TGTGCCAGCAGTTTATTACAGGGTAACGAGCAGTACTTC. Protein: CASSLLQGNEQYF.

V and J are TRBV2 and TRBJ1-5, with D uncertain. V was trimmed by 4 bases and J by 1 base, leaving 8 bases between them. CDR3 length equals 14 residues. Looked up from germline, CDR1 is SNHLY and CDR2 is FYNNEI. The CDR3 here is CASSGETSNQPQHF. Here the CDR3 DNA reads TGTGCCAGCAGTGGTGAGACAAGCAATCAGCCCCAGCATTTT.

The chain is built from TRBV11-3 and TRBJ2-5, with a possible D match to TRBD2 (5 bases). Trimming removed 2 bases at V and 0 bases at J, with 7 bases between. Germline assignment: CDR1 SGHNT and CDR2 YENEEA. This CDR3 has 14 residues. CDR3 DNA: TGTGCCAGCAGCTTAAGGACTGACCAAGAGACCCAGTACTTC. This gives the protein CASSLRTDQETQYF.

This clone was counted between two and nine times. This rearrangement joins TRBV19 to TRBJ1-5; weak D call: TRBD1 (5 bases). Germline lookup yields CDR1 LNHDA and CDR2 SQIVND (reference sequence). The CDR3 spans 13 residues. Trimming left V 5 bases short and J 7 bases short, with 12 bases between. The CDR3 DNA sequence: TGTGCCAGTAGTGAACAGGAGGGGCAGCCCCAGCATTTT. Translated: CASSEQEGQPQHF.

This chain links TRBV11-2 with TRBJ2-1; 9 positions match TRBD2. V dropped 0 bases and J dropped 2; count of bases not matched to a gene: 2. CDR1 and CDR2 (germline): SGHAT, FQNNGV. CDR3 size: 16 residues. The CDR3 nucleotides are TGTGCCAGCAGCTTAGAAGGCGGGAGGGCCTACAATGAGCAGTTCTTC. Amino acids: CASSLEGGRAYNEQFF.

The rearrangement links TRBV27 to TRBJ1-1; no clear D. Looked up from germline, CDR1 is MNHEY and CDR2 is SMNVEV (reference sequence). Between the trimmed V and J ends, which lost 6 bases and 1 base, there was a span of 3 bases. The CDR3 contains 11 residues. CDR3 in amino acids: CASSKNTEAFF. The CDR3 region has the DNA TGTGCCAGCAGCAAGAACACTGAAGCTTTCTTT.

This clone showed up just once. The chain is built from TRBV9 and TRBJ2-3, with TRBD2 identical over 9 bases. The CDR3 loop spans 14 amino acids. CDR1 is SGDLS and CDR2 is YYNGEE in the germline V gene. Trimming at V came to 7 bases and at J to 3 bases, leaving 6 bases not matched to a gene. For the CDR3, the DNA is TGTGCCAGCGGAGAAGGACTAGCGACAGATACGCAGTATTTT. It is translated as CASGEGLATDTQYF.

This clone appeared a single time. This chain links TRBV19 with TRBJ1-2; TRBD1 is a possible D gene (6 bases). The germline V gene encodes CDR1 LNHDA and CDR2 SQIVND (reference sequence). The CDR3 consists of 15 residues. Trimming stripped 7 bases from V and 0 bases from J, with 15 bases between. The CDR3 is CASTPPGTSNYGYTF. The CDR3 DNA reads as TGTGCCAGTACCCCCCCCGGGACATCTAACTATGGCTACACCTTC.

This clone was seen more than once but under ten times. The chain employs TRBV5-6 and TRBJ1-4; the match to TRBD1 covers 8 bases. Trimming took 1 base from V and 8 from J; bases not matched to a gene: 13. The CDR3 loop spans 17 amino acids. Germline loops: CDR1 SGHDT, CDR2 YYEEEE. CDR3 bases: TGTGCCAGCAGCTTGTGGTCGCAGGGGGCGTTGAGGGAAAAACTGTTTTTT. Translating gives CASSLWSQGALREKLFF. The whole variable domain, remainder taken from reference TRBV5-6 and TRBJ1-4, is DAGVTQSPTHLIKTRGQQVTLRCSPKSGHDTVSWYQQALGQGPQFIFQYYEEEERQRGNFPDRFSGHQFPNYSSELNVNALLLGDSALYLCASSLWSQGALREKLFFGSGTQLSVL.

The CDR3 DNA sequence: TGTGCCAGCAGTGAAGGACAGGGAAGCTACGAGCAGTACTTC. Its translation is CASSEGQGSYEQYF. The rearrangement uses TRBV2 and TRBJ2-7; 7 bases map to TRBD1. The J segment lost 3 bases and the V segment lost 1 base, leaving 3 bases of the junction unmatched. This CDR3 is 14 amino acids long. Per germline, CDR1 SNHLY and CDR2 FYNNEI.

The chain couples TRBV11-2 to TRBJ2-7; 14 nucleotides agree with TRBD2. The CDR3 is 16 residues long. The trim removed 5 bases at V and 3 bases at J, leaving 6 bases unmatched. Germline V gives CDR1 SGHAT, CDR2 FQNNGV. The CDR3 is CASSRRGLAGDYEQYF. The CDR3 DNA follows: TGTGCCAGCAGCCGCCGGGGACTAGCGGGGGACTACGAGCAGTACTTC.

This rearrangement joins TRBV10-1 to TRBJ2-7; 8 bases map to TRBD1. With V trimmed by 8 bases and J by 2 bases, 17 bases remained unmatched. CDR1 is WNHNN, CDR2 SYGVQD, per germline (reference sequence). This CDR3 region has 17 residues. The CDR3 region has the DNA TGCGCCAGCTTGGACAGGGCAAACCCACGCCGGACCTACGAGCAGTACTTC. It yields the protein CASLDRANPRRTYEQYF.

This chain connects TRBV12-3 or TRBV12-4 to TRBJ1-2, with 9 bases identical to TRBD1. J was trimmed by 8 bases and V by 6 bases; bases with no gene match: 7. The CDR3 runs 13 residues. CDR3 in amino acids: CASSRRDRAGYTF. In nucleotides, the CDR3 is TGTGCCAGCAGCCGTAGGGACAGGGCCGGCTACACCTTC.

As to this clone: This specimen includes other DNA sequences encoding the same CDR3. The rearrangement links TRBV7-3 to TRBJ1-1, with D possibly TRBD1 on 6 matching bases. The V gene's germline CDR1 is SGHTA and CDR2 FQGTGA. V gave up 5 bases and J gave up 5 bases, with 18 bases separating them. The CDR3 spans 15 residues. The CDR3 sequence is CASSPRGGAGTEAFF. The CDR3 region has the DNA TGTGCCAGCAGCCCCCGCGGGGGGGCAGGAACTGAAGCTTTCTTT.

The V call is TRBV19, the J call TRBJ1-2, with 7 bases matching TRBD1. The V segment lost 8 bases and the J segment 2 bases; nucleotides outside the gene matches: 8. The length of the CDR3 is 14 residues. The germline V gene encodes CDR1 LNHDA and CDR2 SQIVND (reference sequence). The CDR3 protein is CASSSGGYNYGYTF. The DNA of the CDR3 is TGTGCCAGTTCCTCAGGGGGTTACAACTATGGCTACACCTTC.

This clone has just one count. J is TRBJ1-2 and V is TRBV7-9; D is unclear. Germline V gene sequence: CDR1 SEHNR, CDR2 FQNEAQ (reference sequence). Trimming removed 9 bases from V and 2 bases from J, with 16 bases in between. The CDR3 has 14 amino acids. The CDR3 reads CASSGEGRNYGYTF. CDR3 bases: TGTGCCAGTTCCGGGGAGGGCCGGAACTATGGCTACACCTTC.